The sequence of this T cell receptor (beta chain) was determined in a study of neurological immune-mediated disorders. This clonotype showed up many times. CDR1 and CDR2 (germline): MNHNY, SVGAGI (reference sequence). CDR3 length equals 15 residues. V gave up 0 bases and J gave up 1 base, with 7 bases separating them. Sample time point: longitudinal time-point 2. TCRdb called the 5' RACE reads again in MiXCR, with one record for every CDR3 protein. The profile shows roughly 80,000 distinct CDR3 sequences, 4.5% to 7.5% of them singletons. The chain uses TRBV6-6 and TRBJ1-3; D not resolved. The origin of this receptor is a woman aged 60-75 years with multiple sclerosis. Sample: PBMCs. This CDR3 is CASSYSKGSGNTIYF. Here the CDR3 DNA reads TGTGCCAGCAGTTACTCGAAAGGGTCTGGAAACACCATATATTTT.